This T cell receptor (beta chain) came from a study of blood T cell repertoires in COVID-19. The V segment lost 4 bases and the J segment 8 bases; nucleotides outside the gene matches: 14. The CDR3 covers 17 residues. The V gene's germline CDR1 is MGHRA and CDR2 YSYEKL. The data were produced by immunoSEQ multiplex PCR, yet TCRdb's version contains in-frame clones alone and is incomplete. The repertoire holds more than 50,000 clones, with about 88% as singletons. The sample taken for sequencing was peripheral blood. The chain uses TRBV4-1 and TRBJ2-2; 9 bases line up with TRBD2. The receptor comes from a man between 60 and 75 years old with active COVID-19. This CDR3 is CASSRSGRTHHGGELFF. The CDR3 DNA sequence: TGCGCCAGCAGCCGCAGCGGGAGGACTCACCATGGAGGGGAGCTGTTTTTT.